This entry concerns a single T cell receptor (beta chain). Its antigen is unknown. At one boundary the junction diverges from the germline segment, which might be a read error. The sample is drawn from a study of beta chain features in type 1 diabetes. Across the study: Cell yields, age and gender were similar between patients and healthy donors.

Investigators reverse transcribed all isolated RNA, so they sequenced expressed TCRB transcripts. The assay was immunoSEQ multiplex PCR, and TCRdb's table has in-frame clones only and misses some. The profile shows about half a million clones, about 29% of them singletons. In all sorted populations, purity surpassed 98%. Overall study findings and caveats: For type 1 diabetes patients, VDJ junctions showed fewer insertions and more deletions.

Sequencing input: naive CD4+ T cells from blood. This sequence was found in a man aged 18 to 30 in good health.

CDR3 residues: CSRREPGVHEQFF. CDR3 nucleotide sequence: TGCTCCCGGCGGGAGCCCGGAGTCCATGAGCAGTTCTTC. The V and J genes are TRBV2 and TRBJ2-1, with 7 bases that match TRBD2. This CDR3 has 13 residues. Per germline, CDR1 SNHLY and CDR2 FYNNEI.